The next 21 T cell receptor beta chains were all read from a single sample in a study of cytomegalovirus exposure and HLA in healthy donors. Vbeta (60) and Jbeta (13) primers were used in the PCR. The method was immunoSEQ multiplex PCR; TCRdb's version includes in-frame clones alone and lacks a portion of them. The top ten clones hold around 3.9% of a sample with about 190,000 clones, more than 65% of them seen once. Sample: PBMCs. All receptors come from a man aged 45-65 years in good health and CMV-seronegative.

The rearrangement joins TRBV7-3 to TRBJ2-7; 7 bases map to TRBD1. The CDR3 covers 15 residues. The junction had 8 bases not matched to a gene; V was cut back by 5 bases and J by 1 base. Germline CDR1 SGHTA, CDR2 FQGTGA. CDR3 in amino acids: CASSLTGTASYEQYF. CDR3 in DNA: TGTGCCAGCAGCCTCACCGGGACAGCTTCCTACGAGCAGTACTTC.

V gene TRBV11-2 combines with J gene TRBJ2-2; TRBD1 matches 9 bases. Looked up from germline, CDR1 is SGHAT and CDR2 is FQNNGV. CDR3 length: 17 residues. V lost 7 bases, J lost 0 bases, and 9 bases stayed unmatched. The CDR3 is CASTTLGTGTNTGELFF. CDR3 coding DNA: TGTGCCAGCACCACCTTAGGGACAGGGACGAACACCGGGGAGCTGTTTTTT.

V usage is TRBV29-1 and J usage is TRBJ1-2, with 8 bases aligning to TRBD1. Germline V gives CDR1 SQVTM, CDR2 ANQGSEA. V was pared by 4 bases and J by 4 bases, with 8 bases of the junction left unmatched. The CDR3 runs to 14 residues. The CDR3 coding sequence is TGCAGCGTTGGAGACAGGGGAGCTTCCTATGGCTACACCTTC. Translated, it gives CSVGDRGASYGYTF. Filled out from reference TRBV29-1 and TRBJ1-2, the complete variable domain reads SAVISQKPSRDICQRGTSLTIQCQVDSQVTMMFWYRQQPGQSLTLIATANQGSEATYESGFVIDKFPISRPNLTFSTLTVSNMSPEDSSIYLCSVGDRGASYGYTFGSGTRLTVV.

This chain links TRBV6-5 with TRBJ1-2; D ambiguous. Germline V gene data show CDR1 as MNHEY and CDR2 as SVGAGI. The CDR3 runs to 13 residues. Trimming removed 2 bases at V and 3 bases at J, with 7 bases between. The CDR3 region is CASSYSPDYGYTF. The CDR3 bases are TGTGCCAGCAGTTACAGTCCGGACTATGGCTACACCTTC.

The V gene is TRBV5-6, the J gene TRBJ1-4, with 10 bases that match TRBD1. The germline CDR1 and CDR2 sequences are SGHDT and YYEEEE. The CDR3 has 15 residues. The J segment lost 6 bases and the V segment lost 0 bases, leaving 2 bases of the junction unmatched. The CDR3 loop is CASSLVGTGDEKLFF. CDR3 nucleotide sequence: TGTGCCAGCAGCTTGGTTGGGACAGGGGATGAAAAACTGTTTTTT.

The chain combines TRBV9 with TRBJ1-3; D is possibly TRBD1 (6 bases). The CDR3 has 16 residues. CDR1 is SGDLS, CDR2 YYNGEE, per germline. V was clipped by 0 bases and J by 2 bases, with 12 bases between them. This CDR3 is CASSVATGRAGNTIYF. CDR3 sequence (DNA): TGTGCCAGCAGCGTAGCAACAGGGAGGGCTGGAAACACCATATATTTT. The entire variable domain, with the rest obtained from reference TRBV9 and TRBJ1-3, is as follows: DSGVTQTPKHLITATGQRVTLRCSPRSGDLSVYWYQQSLDQGLQFLIQYYNGEERAKGNILERFSAQQFPDLHSELNLSSLELGDSALYFCASSVATGRAGNTIYFGEGSWLTVV.

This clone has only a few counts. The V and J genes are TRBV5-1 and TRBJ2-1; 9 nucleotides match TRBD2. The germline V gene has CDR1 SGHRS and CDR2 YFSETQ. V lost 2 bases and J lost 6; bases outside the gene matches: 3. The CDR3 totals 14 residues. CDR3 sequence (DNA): TGCGCCAGCAGCTTTAGCGGGGGAACCAATGAGCAGTTCTTC. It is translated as CASSFSGGTNEQFF.

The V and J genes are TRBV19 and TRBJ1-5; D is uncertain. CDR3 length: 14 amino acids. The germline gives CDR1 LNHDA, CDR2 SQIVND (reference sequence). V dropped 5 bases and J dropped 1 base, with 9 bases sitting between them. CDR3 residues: CASSSHKSNQPQHF. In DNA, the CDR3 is TGTGCCAGTAGTTCCCACAAGAGCAATCAGCCCCAGCATTTT.

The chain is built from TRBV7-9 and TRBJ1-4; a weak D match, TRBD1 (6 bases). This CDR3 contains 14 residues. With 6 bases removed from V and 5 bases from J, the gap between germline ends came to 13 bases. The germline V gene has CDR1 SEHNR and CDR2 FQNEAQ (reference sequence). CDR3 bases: TGTGCCAGCAGTCGCAGGGGCTCCAATGAAAAACTGTTTTTT. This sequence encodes CASSRRGSNEKLFF.

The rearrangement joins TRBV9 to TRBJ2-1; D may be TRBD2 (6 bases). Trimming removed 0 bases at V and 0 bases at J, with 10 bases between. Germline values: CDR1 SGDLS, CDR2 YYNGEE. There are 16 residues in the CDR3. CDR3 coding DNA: TGTGCCAGCAGCGTAGCCCGGGGGAGCTCCTACAATGAGCAGTTCTTC. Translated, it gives CASSVARGSSYNEQFF. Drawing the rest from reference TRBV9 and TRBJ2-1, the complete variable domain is DSGVTQTPKHLITATGQRVTLRCSPRSGDLSVYWYQQSLDQGLQFLIQYYNGEERAKGNILERFSAQQFPDLHSELNLSSLELGDSALYFCASSVARGSSYNEQFFGPGTRLTVL.

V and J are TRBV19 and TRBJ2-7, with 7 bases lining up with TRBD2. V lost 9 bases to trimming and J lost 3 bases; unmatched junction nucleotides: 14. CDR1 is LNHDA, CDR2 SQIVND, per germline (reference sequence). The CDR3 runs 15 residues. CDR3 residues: CASSSPSSGHYEQYF. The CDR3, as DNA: TGTGCCAGCTCCTCCCCGTCTAGCGGACACTACGAGCAGTACTTC.

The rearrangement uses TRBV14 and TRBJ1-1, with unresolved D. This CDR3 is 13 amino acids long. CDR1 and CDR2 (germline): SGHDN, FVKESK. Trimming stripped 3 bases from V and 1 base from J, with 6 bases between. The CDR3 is CASSQAGNTEAFF. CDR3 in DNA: TGTGCCAGCAGCCAGGCGGGGAACACTGAAGCTTTCTTT.

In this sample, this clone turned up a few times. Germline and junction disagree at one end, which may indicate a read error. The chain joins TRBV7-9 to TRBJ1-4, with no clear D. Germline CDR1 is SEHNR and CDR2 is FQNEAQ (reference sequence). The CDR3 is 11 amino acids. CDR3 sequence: CSSGGYGLLFF. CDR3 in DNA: TGTTCCAGCGGAGGTTACGGTTTACTGTTTTTT.

In nucleotides, the CDR3 is TGCAGCGTGATGACAGGGCTGAGCTCTGGAAACACCATATATTTT. It is translated as CSVMTGLSSGNTIYF. The rearrangement links TRBV29-1 to TRBJ1-3, with 7 nucleotides matching TRBD1. The germline V gene encodes CDR1 SQVTM and CDR2 ANQGSEA. The CDR3 runs to 15 residues. Trimming at V came to 6 bases and at J to 0 bases, leaving 8 bases not matched to a gene.

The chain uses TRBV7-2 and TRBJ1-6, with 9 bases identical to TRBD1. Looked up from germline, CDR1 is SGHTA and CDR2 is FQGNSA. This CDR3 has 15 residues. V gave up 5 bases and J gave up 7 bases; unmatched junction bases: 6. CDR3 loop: CASSPGTGNNSPLHF. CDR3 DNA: TGTGCCAGCAGCCCAGGGACAGGGAACAATTCACCCCTCCACTTT.

This CDR3 reads CASSLGVVGAYNQPQHF. CDR3 nucleotide sequence: TGTGCCAGCAGCTTAGGAGTTGTGGGGGCGTACAATCAGCCCCAGCATTTT. V and J are TRBV7-8 and TRBJ1-5, with a weak D call TRBD1 (6 bases). The CDR3 contains 17 residues. CDR1 and CDR2 from the germline V gene are SGHVS and FQNEAQ. Between the trimmed V and J ends, which lost 1 base and 3 bases, there was a span of 16 bases.

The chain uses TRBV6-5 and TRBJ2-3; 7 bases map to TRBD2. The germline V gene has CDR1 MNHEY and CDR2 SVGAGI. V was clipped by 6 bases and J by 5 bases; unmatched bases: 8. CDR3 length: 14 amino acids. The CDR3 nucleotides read TGTGCCAGCAGCCCCGACCGGGAGGTAGATACGCAGTATTTT. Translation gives CASSPDREVDTQYF.

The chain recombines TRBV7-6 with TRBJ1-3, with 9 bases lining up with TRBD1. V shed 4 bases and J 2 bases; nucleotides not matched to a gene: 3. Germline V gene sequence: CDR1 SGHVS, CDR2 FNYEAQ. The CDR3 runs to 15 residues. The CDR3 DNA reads TGTGCCAGCAGCTACGGACAGGGGACTGGAAACACCATATATTTT. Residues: CASSYGQGTGNTIYF.

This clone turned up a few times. CDR3 sequence (DNA): TGTGCCAGTAGTCCTTCTGCGGGATCGAGAAACACTGAAGCTTTCTTT. Translating it yields CASSPSAGSRNTEAFF. This sequence joins TRBV19 and TRBJ1-1; D is unclear. Trimming pared 5 bases from V and 2 bases from J, leaving 18 bases between. Germline lookup yields CDR1 LNHDA and CDR2 SQIVND (reference sequence). The CDR3 runs 16 residues.

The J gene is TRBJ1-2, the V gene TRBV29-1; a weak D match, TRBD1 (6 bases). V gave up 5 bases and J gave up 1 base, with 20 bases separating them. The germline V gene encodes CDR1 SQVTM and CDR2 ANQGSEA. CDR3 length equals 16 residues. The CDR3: CSVLGGGAEYNYGYTF. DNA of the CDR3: TGCAGCGTTCTTGGGGGCGGCGCTGAGTATAACTATGGCTACACCTTC.

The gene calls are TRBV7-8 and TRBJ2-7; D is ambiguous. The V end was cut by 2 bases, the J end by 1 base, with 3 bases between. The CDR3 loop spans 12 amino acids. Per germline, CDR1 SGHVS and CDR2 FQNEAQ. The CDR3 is CASSLTSYEQYF. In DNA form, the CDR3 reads TGTGCCAGCAGCTTAACTTCCTACGAGCAGTACTTC. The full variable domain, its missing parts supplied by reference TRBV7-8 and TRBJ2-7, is GAGVSQSPRYKVAKRGQDVALRCDPISGHVSLFWYQQALGQGPEFLTYFQNEAQLDKSGLPSDRFFAERPEGSVSTLKIQRTQQEDSAVYLCASSLTSYEQYFGPGTRLTVT.